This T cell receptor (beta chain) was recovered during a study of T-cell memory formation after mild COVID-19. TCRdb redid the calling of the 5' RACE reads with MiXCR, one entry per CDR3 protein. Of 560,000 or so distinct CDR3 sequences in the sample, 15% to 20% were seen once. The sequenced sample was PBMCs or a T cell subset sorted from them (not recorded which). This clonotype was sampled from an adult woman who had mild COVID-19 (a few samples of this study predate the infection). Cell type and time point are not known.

This CDR3 reads CASSDGGGYGYTF. CDR3 nucleotides: TGTGCCAGCAGCGACGGGGGGGGCTATGGCTACACCTTC. The V call is TRBV9, the J call TRBJ1-2; tentatively, D is TRBD1 (5 bases). The CDR3 totals 13 residues. Germline lookup yields CDR1 SGDLS and CDR2 YYNGEE. Trimming shortened V by 3 bases and J by 4 bases, and 10 bases separated the two germline ends.